This T cell receptor beta chain appears in the sequencing data of a study of breast tumors, draining lymph nodes, adjacent tissues (dated by TCRdb to about 2016). In terms of the full investigation: Breast cancer patients provided tumor, adjacent nontumor tissue and axillary lymph nodes, and the study compared the TCR beta repertoires across these three sources. In human breast cancer, the study set out to evaluate how tumor, surrounding tissue and draining lymph node repertoires relate to one another and whether T cells may move between these sites. Overall study outcomes, separate from this receptor: The study presented the conclusion that tumor T cells originate in lymph nodes as consistent with a hypothesis, not as something directly demonstrated. Tumor and nontumor tissue repertoires were significantly more similar in luminal-like than in basal-like breast cancer. The data were considered consistent with the idea that most tumor T cells come from the lymph node and then expand in tumor tissue. Tumor T-cell repertoires showed less diversity than lymph node repertoires and more diversity than nontumor tissue repertoires, and tumor T-cell repertoires showed preferential V and J gene usage.

Regarding this clonotype: The specificity of this receptor is unknown. Base qualities were left out, and no much larger clone turns up one base away.

The sequencing machine was an Illumina HiSeq 2000. Multiplex PCR amplification was used to generate the TCR beta chain libraries. The amplified TCR beta chain products were analyzed by high-throughput sequencing. TCRdb trimmed the raw reads at Q25, called clones with MiXCR and kept productive beta chains. Each entry merges the rows of one CDR3 protein and shows their most common DNA and genes. Across this sample there are about 230,000 distinct CDR3 sequences, with less than 40% seen only once. The ten largest clones add up to around 1.5% of the sample. The germline V and J ends show losses of 2 bases and 1 base respectively, and no gene match explains 9 bases of the junction. CDR1 SEHNR and CDR2 FQNEAQ were looked up in the germline V gene (reference sequence). The CDR3 goes from the cysteine to the phenylalanine over 17 residues. Only CDR3 DNA is held: 51 bases, read in frame from base 1. Lymph node samples were obtained from the axillary draining lymph nodes of breast cancer patients.

The source of this sequence is a female donor with breast cancer. Some clones in this sample may be carry-over from other donors' samples. Sequenced material: axillary lymph node tissue. This sequence uses TRBV7-9 and TRBJ2-3; a stretch of 7 junction bases matches TRBD1. The DNA is TGTGCCAGCAGCTTAAGTGGTGGGGACAGAGGCACAGATACGCAGTATTTT. It is translated as CASSLSGGDRGTDTQYF.